These 5 T cell receptor beta chains share one sample of origin, sequenced in a study of blood T cells in healthy people across ages (dated by TCRdb to between 2014 and 2017). The library was obtained by 5' RACE. The instrument given in TCRdb is Illumina HiSeq 2500. A second PCR of 7 to 11 cycles was performed with a sample-barcoded 5' primer and a J-beta primer mix. Using fastp at Q25 and MiXCR, TCRdb reprocessed the public reads and kept productive beta chains. Identical CDR3 proteins give one entry, which carries the most common genes and DNA. In all, the sample holds more than 600,000 distinct CDR3 sequences, and approximately 25% of those were seen once. Roughly a tenth of the sample goes to the ten largest clones. This same sample was also taken into another study, of T cells of mothers and their children.

Sequenced material: blood. These receptors were obtained from a boy aged 10-17 years in good health.

This clonotype appeared a few times. The chain carries TRBV6-2 or TRBV6-3 and TRBJ2-5; D gene uncertain. The CDR3 runs to 14 residues. Germline V gene data show CDR1 as MNHEY and CDR2 as SVGEGT. V gave up 3 bases and J gave up 0 bases, with 8 bases separating them. The CDR3 here is CASSYRSYQETQYF. The CDR3 bases are TGTGCCAGCAGTTATCGGTCTTACCAAGAGACCCAGTACTTC.

This chain joins TRBV4-3 and TRBJ2-5; 13 positions match TRBD2. CDR3 size: 16 residues. CDR1 LGHNA and CDR2 YSLEER come from the germline V gene. J was trimmed by 3 bases and V by 4 bases; bases with no gene match: 5. The CDR3 coding sequence is TGCGCCAGCAGCCCGATGACTAGCGGGGGGAAAGAGACCCAGTACTTC. Residues: CASSPMTSGGKETQYF.

In this sample, this clonotype turned up many times. The chain recombines TRBV6-2 or TRBV6-3 with TRBJ2-5; D perhaps matches TRBD2 (7 bases). The ends were cut back, 3 bases at V and 3 bases at J, with 11 bases in the middle. The CDR3 totals 14 residues. CDR1 is MNHEY, CDR2 SVGEGT, per germline. CDR3 nucleotides: TGTGCCAGCAGTTATGGGAGGGGGGAAGAGACCCAGTACTTC. This codes for CASSYGRGEETQYF.

This clonotype was seen a few times. This CDR3 reads CASSQPFRGRVDGYTF. The DNA for the CDR3 is TGCGCCAGCAGCCAACCCTTTAGGGGGCGCGTGGATGGCTACACCTTC. J is TRBJ1-2 and V is TRBV4-1; 7 positions match TRBD1. J gave up 6 bases and V 2 bases, and 12 bases lay outside the gene matches. Germline CDR1 reads MGHRA; CDR2 reads YSYEKL. This CDR3 has 16 amino acids.

This clonotype was counted only a few times. The V gene is TRBV27, the J gene TRBJ2-1; D call uncertain. V lost 1 base to trimming and J lost 5 bases, with 6 bases between them. The CDR3 consists of 13 residues. The germline V gene has CDR1 MNHEY and CDR2 SMNVEV (reference sequence). The CDR3 sequence is CASSLLVDNEQFF. The CDR3 region has the DNA TGTGCCAGCAGTTTATTGGTGGACAATGAGCAGTTCTTC.